This entry lists 10 T cell receptor beta chains sequenced from one sample in a study of blood T cell repertoires in COVID-19. Generated by immunoSEQ multiplex PCR, the TCRdb table keeps only in-frame clones and is missing some. The sample has around 290,000 clones; around 87% are singletons. Material: peripheral blood. These receptor sequences come from a woman in her 50s who had recovered from COVID-19.

This clone has only a few counts. The chain joins TRBV9 to TRBJ1-4; D is unclear. The ends were cut back, 0 bases at V and 8 bases at J, with 11 bases in the middle. The CDR3 consists of 14 residues. CDR1 and CDR2 from the germline V gene are SGDLS and YYNGEE. In nucleotides, the CDR3 is TGTGCCAGCAGCGTAGGGGCGAACGGCGAAAAACTGTTTTTT. Residues: CASSVGANGEKLFF. Filled out from reference TRBV9 and TRBJ1-4, the complete variable domain reads DSGVTQTPKHLITATGQRVTLRCSPRSGDLSVYWYQQSLDQGLQFLIQYYNGEERAKGNILERFSAQQFPDLHSELNLSSLELGDSALYFCASSVGANGEKLFFGSGTQLSVL.

This rearrangement joins TRBV28 to TRBJ2-7, with 7 bases that match TRBD1. Germline trimming cut 7 bases from V and 3 bases from J; bases unmatched to any gene: 12. The germline CDR1 and CDR2 sequences are MDHEN and SYDVKM. The CDR3 runs to 15 residues. CDR3 loop: CASTPGRQGDYEQYF. DNA for the CDR3: TGTGCCAGCACCCCAGGTAGGCAGGGGGACTACGAGCAGTACTTC.

The chain joins TRBV5-4 to TRBJ2-3, with a weak D call TRBD2 (5 bases). CDR1 and CDR2 (germline): SGHNT, YYREEE (reference sequence). The CDR3 has 14 residues. Between the trimmed V and J ends, which lost 4 bases and 1 base, there was a span of 10 bases. The CDR3 loop is CASSLAGGTDTQYF. In DNA, the CDR3 is TGTGCCAGCAGCCTGGCCGGGGGCACAGATACGCAGTATTTT.

This chain joins TRBV27 and TRBJ1-4; 8 nucleotides line up with TRBD1. Germline V CDR1 and CDR2: MNHEY, SMNVEV (reference sequence). The CDR3 covers 15 residues. The ends lost 5 bases at V and 7 bases at J; junction bases unmatched: 9. The CDR3 coding sequence is TGTGCCAGCAGTCCCCTCGGGACAGGCATTGAAAAACTGTTTTTT. Translating it yields CASSPLGTGIEKLFF.

The J gene is TRBJ2-3, the V gene TRBV28, with 9 positions matching TRBD2. Germline V gene lookup returns CDR1 MDHEN and CDR2 SYDVKM. Germline trimming cut 5 bases from V and 2 bases from J; bases unmatched to any gene: 5. The CDR3 has 15 residues. This chain's CDR3 is CASSNSGRITDTQYF. CDR3 nucleotides: TGTGCCAGCAGTAATAGCGGGAGAATCACAGATACGCAGTATTTT.

The V gene is TRBV4-2, the J gene TRBJ1-2; the D is unclear. The CDR3 extends over 15 amino acids. Per germline, CDR1 LGHNA and CDR2 YNFKEQ. V shed 0 bases and J shed 2 bases, with 10 bases lying between them. The CDR3 spells CASSQESTGNYGYTF. In DNA, the CDR3 is TGTGCCAGCAGCCAAGAGTCGACGGGAAACTATGGCTACACCTTC.

This clone was found once. The chain uses TRBV27 and TRBJ2-7; 7 bases map to TRBD2. Unmatched junction bases numbered 2, after V lost 2 bases and J lost 1 base. Germline values: CDR1 MNHEY, CDR2 SMNVEV (reference sequence). CDR3 length equals 14 residues. The CDR3 sequence is CASSLAGVSYEQYF. Here the CDR3 DNA reads TGTGCCAGCAGTTTAGCGGGAGTTTCCTACGAGCAGTACTTC.

This clone was seen just once. This chain connects TRBV6-5 to TRBJ2-1; a possible D gene is TRBD1 (6 bases). The V gene lost 5 bases and the J gene lost 7 bases, with 6 bases spanning the gap. This CDR3 has 11 amino acids. Germline V CDR1 and CDR2: MNHEY, SVGAGI. The chain's CDR3 is CASSQGNEQFF. CDR3 DNA sequence: TGTGCCAGCAGTCAGGGGAATGAGCAGTTCTTC.

The rearrangement links TRBV18 to TRBJ1-1, with TRBD1 matching over 8 bases. This CDR3 contains 15 residues. Germline loops: CDR1 KGHSH, CDR2 LQKENI. V shed 4 bases, J shed 4 bases, and the junction held 8 bases outside the gene matches. As DNA, the CDR3 is TGTGCCAGCTCACTGCAGACAGGGGAGGCCACTGAAGCTTTCTTT. It translates to CASSLQTGEATEAFF.

The sample holds one count of this clone. The rearrangement links TRBV11-3 to TRBJ1-6; TRBD1 agrees at 7 bases. This CDR3 has 15 residues. Trimming at V came to 3 bases and at J to 10 bases, leaving 9 bases not matched to a gene. Germline V gives CDR1 SGHNT, CDR2 YENEEA. CDR3 region: CASSFETGVSSPLHF. As DNA, the CDR3 is TGTGCCAGCAGCTTCGAAACAGGGGTAAGCTCACCCCTCCACTTT.